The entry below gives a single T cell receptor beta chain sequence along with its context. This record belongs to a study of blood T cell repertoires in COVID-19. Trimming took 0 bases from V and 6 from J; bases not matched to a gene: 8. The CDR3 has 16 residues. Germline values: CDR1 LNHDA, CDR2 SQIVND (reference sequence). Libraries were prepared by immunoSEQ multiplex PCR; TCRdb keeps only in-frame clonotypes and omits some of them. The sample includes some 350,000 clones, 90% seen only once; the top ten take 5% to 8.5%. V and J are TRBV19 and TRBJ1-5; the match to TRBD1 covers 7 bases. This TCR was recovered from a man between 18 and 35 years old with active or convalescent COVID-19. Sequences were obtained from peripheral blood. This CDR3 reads CASSIERTGGGQPQHF. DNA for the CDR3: TGTGCCAGTAGTATAGAGCGGACAGGTGGGGGTCAGCCCCAGCATTTT.